This T cell receptor (beta chain) was identified in a study of OX40 agonist ivuxolimab in advanced cancers. Broader study findings: Researchers did not determine the expanded peripheral T cells' antigen specificity.

Sequencing was performed with immunoSEQ multiplex PCR; in TCRdb, only in-frame clones are kept and a portion is missing. The table has over 45,000 clones, 83% seen once. Autoimmune disease history or systemic immunosuppression disqualified patients. The V segment lost 7 bases and the J segment 3 bases; nucleotides outside the gene matches: 8. CDR3 length: 14 amino acids. CDR1 is MNHNY and CDR2 is SVGAGI in the germline V gene (reference sequence). Concerning this clone: What it binds is not known.

The starting material was CD4+ or CD8+ T cells sorted from blood, obtained in a trial of the OX40 agonist ivuxolimab. This rearrangement joins TRBV6-6 to TRBJ2-5; 7 bases match TRBD2. This sequence was found in an adult with an advanced solid tumor such as melanoma, head and neck, liver or kidney cancer. The CDR3 reads CASTAAAGEETQYF. In DNA form, the CDR3 reads TGTGCCAGCACCGCGGCGGCGGGAGAAGAGACCCAGTACTTC.